This TCR beta chain was identified during a study of identical twins. TCRdb reanalysed the 5' RACE reads using MiXCR and keeps one entry per CDR3 protein. This sample has a few hundred thousand distinct CDR3 sequences, with 15% found just once. General study results and limits: Insertions were reduced in abundant cord blood beta clonotypes but not in memory repertoires.

About this clonotype itself: The target antigen is unknown.

The CDR3 loop spans 13 amino acids. The V and J ends lost 10 bases and 7 bases respectively, with 14 bases between them. The same sample was also used in a study of yellow fever vaccine responses in identical twins.

Sequenced input: CD4+ T cells sorted from blood. The chain carries TRBV12-3 or TRBV12-4 and TRBJ1-6; perhaps TRBD1 as D (6 bases). The source is a woman under 30 in good health. The CDR3 region has the DNA TGTGCCACGGCCGGGACATCGAATTCACCCCTCCACTTT. This gives the protein CATAGTSNSPLHF.